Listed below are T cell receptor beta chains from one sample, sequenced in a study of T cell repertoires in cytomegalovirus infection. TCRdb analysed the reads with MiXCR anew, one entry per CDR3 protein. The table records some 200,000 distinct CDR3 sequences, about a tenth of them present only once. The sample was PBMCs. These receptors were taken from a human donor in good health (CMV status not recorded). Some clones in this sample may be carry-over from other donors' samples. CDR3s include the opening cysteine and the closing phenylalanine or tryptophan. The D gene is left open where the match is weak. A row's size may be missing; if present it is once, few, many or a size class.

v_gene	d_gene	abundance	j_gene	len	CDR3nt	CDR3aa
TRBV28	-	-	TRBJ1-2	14	TGTGCCAGCATAGAATGGCCTTCTAACTATGGCTACACCTTC	CASIEWPSNYGYTF
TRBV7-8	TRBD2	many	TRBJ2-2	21	TGTGCCAGCAGCCCGCGCCCCAGGACTAGCGGGAGGGTTGGCAACACCGGGGAGCTGTTTTTT	CASSPRPRTSGRVGNTGELFF
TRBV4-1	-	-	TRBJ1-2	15	TGCGCCAGCAGCCAAGATGGGCAGGCCTATGAGGGCTACACCTTC	CASSQDGQAYEGYTF
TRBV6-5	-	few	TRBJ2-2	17	TGTGCCAGCAGTTACTCGAACCGGGGTTGGGAGAACGGGGAGCTGTTTTTT	CASSYSNRGWENGELFF
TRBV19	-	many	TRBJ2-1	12	TGTGCCAGTAGCGACAGTTACAATGAGCAGTTCTTC	CASSDSYNEQFF
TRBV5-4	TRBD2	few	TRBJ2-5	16	TGTGCCAGCAGCCAAATCTCGGGACTAGGACAAGAGACCCAGTACTTC	CASSQISGLGQETQYF
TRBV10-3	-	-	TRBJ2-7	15	TGTGCCATCAGTGAAGGGCTTTCTTTAGCCTACGAGCAGTACTTC	CAISEGLSLAYEQYF
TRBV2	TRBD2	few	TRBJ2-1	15	TGTGCCAGCAGTGAAGGACTAGCGGGGATCCATGAGCAGTTCTTC	CASSEGLAGIHEQFF
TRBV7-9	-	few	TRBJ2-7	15	TGTGCCAGCAGCTTGGGAGCCGGGTCCTCCTACGAGCAGTACTTC	CASSLGAGSSYEQYF
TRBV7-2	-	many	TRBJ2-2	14	TGTGCCAGCAGCCCGTCATTCGTCGGCGGGGAGCTGTTTTTT	CASSPSFVGGELFF
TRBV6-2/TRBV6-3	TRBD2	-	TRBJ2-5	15	TGTGCCAGCAGACGACTAGCGACGACCCAAGAGACCCAGTACTTC	CASRRLATTQETQYF
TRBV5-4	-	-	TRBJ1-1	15	TGTGCCAGCAGCTTGCTGAGGGGCGCGAGCACTGAAGCTTTCTTT	CASSLLRGASTEAFF
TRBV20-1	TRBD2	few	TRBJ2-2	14	TGCAGTGCCAGCGGGGGCTGGGACACCGGGGAGCTGTTTTTT	CSASGGWDTGELFF
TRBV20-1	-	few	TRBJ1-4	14	TGCAGTGCCGAAGAAAGGGAGACTAATGAAAAACTGTTTTTT	CSAEERETNEKLFF
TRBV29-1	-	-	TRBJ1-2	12	TGCAGCGTTGCTGGTCTAAGGGATGGCTACACCTTC	CSVAGLRDGYTF
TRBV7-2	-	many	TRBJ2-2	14	TGTGCCAGCAGGCGGACACCGAACACCGGGGAGCTGTTTTTT	CASRRTPNTGELFF
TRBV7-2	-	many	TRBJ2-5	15	TGTGCCAGCAGCTACTCCACAGAACGCCAAGAGACCCAGTACTTC	CASSYSTERQETQYF
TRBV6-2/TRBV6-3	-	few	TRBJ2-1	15	TGTGCCAGCAGTTACTCGTTAAAAGCGGACAATGAGCAGTTCTTC	CASSYSLKADNEQFF
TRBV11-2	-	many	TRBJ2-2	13	TGTGCCAGCAGCTTACTAGACACCGGGGAGCTGTTTTTT	CASSLLDTGELFF
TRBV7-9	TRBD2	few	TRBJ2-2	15	TGTGCCAGCAGAATGGCGGGAGGCGTGGACGGGGAGCTGTTTTTT	CASRMAGGVDGELFF
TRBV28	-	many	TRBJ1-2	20	TGTGCCAGCAACCCCCTAACAGCCGACAGGCGCCAGAAGACTAACTATGGCTACACCTTC	CASNPLTADRRQKTNYGYTF
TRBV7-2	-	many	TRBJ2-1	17	TGTGCCAGCAGACCTACAGGGTTATCAAGCTCCTACAATGAGCAGTTCTTC	CASRPTGLSSSYNEQFF
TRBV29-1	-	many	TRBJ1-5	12	TGCAGCGTTGGGCAGCCAAATCAGCCCCAGCATTTT	CSVGQPNQPQHF
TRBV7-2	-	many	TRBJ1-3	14	TGTGCCAGCAGCTTATACAGGGAGAGGAACACCATATATTTT	CASSLYRERNTIYF
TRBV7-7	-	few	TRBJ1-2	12	TGTGCTAGCAGCTACCAGGGGCCTGGCTACACCTTC	CASSYQGPGYTF
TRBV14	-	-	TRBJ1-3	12	TGTGCCAGCAGCCACACCTCGAACACCATATATTTT	CASSHTSNTIYF
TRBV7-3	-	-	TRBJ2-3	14	TGTGCCAGCAGCTTACAGGGAGGTACAGATACGCAGTATTTT	CASSLQGGTDTQYF
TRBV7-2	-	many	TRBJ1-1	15	TGTGCCAGCAGCTTCCTGACAGGATTGTACACTGAAGCTTTCTTT	CASSFLTGLYTEAFF
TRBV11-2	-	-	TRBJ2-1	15	TGTGCCAGCAGCTCACAGATAATCTCCTACAATGAGCAGTTCTTC	CASSSQIISYNEQFF
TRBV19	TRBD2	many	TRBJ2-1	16	TGTGCCAGTAGTAAAATAGCGGGCCTCTCCTACAATGAGCAGTTCTTC	CASSKIAGLSYNEQFF
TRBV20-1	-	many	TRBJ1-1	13	TGCAGTGCTAGAGATATCAGGAACACTGAAGCTTTCTTT	CSARDIRNTEAFF
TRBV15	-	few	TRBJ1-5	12	TGTGCCACCAGCAGACCCGGGCAGCCCCAGCATTTT	CATSRPGQPQHF
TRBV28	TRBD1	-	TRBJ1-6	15	TGTGCCAGCAGTTTCTGGGACAGGGGCAAATCACCCCTCCACTTT	CASSFWDRGKSPLHF
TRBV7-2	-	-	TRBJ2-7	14	TGTGCCAGCAGCTTACTAATTTCGGTGGGCGAGCAGTACTTC	CASSLLISVGEQYF
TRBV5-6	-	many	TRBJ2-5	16	TGTGCCAGCAGAATCGGAGGAAGGGGGATGCAAGAGACCCAGTACTTC	CASRIGGRGMQETQYF
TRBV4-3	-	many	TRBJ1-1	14	TGCGCCAGCAGCCAAGGGATCGGGGGCACTGAAGCTTTCTTT	CASSQGIGGTEAFF
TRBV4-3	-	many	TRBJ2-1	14	TGCGCCAGCAGCCAATACTTAGGGGGCAATGAGCAGTTCTTC	CASSQYLGGNEQFF
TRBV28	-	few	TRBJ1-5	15	TGTGCCAGCAGTCCGGCGTGGGACGGATATCAGCCCCAGCATTTT	CASSPAWDGYQPQHF
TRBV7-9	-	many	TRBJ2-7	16	TGTGCCAGCAGCTTAGACTGGGCAGGGAGCTCCTACGAGCAGTACTTC	CASSLDWAGSSYEQYF
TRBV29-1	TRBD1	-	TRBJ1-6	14	TGCAGCGTTGCTGAGGGACAGCATAATTCACCCCTCCACTTT	CSVAEGQHNSPLHF
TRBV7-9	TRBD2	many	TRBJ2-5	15	TGTGCCAGCAGCACTAATAGCGGGGGGCGAGAGACCCAGTACTTC	CASSTNSGGRETQYF
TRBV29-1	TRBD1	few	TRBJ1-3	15	TGCAGCGTTGTGATTGGACAGGGCGGGGGAAACACCATATATTTT	CSVVIGQGGGNTIYF
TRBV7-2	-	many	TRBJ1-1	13	TGTGCCAGCAGCTCCTTACGGAACACTGAAGCTTTCTTT	CASSSLRNTEAFF
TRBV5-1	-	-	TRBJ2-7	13	TGCGCCAGCAGATTTACTCAGGGTTACGAGCAGTACTTC	CASRFTQGYEQYF
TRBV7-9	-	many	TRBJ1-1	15	TGTGCCAGCAGCTTATTGTCAGGGCTACGGACTGAAGCTTTCTTT	CASSLLSGLRTEAFF
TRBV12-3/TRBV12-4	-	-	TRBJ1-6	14	TGTACCAGCAGTTTAACGCAGGGAAATTCACCCCTCCACTTT	CTSSLTQGNSPLHF
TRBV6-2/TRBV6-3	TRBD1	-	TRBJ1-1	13	TGTGCCACCCTAGAAGACAGGGAGGCTGAAGCTTTCTTT	CATLEDREAEAFF
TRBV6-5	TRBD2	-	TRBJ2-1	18	TGTGCCAGCAGCCCCGGGTTTTCGGGAGGGAGCTCCTACAGTGAGCAGTTCTTC	CASSPGFSGGSSYSEQFF
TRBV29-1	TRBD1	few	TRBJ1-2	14	TGCAGCGTTGAAGATCCAACAGGGGTTGGTGGCTACACCTTC	CSVEDPTGVGGYTF
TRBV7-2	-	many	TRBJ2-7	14	TGTGCCAGCACCCCGCCGGGCTTCTCCTACGAGCAGTACTTC	CASTPPGFSYEQYF